This entry lists 15 T cell receptor beta chains sequenced from one sample in a study of T cell therapy after organ transplantation. Method: immunoSEQ multiplex PCR; TCRdb's copy keeps in-frame clones and lacks some. The table lists some 1,300 clones, roughly 74% of them singletons. The antigens these receptors bind are not known. Sequenced here: CD8+ T cells from blood, sampled before autologous CMV-specific T cell therapy. Source of these receptors: a human patient who had received a solid organ transplant and had CMV disease.

This chain uses TRBV5-4 with TRBJ2-2; D not resolved. The CDR3 covers 13 residues. Germline V CDR1 and CDR2: SGHNT, YYREEE (reference sequence). The V end lost 8 bases, the J end lost 0 bases, and 8 bases lay between the germline ends. The CDR3 sequence is CASLEPNTGELFF. CDR3 in DNA: TGTGCCAGTTTGGAACCGAACACCGGGGAGCTGTTTTTT. The complete variable domain, with remaining parts taken from reference TRBV5-4 and TRBJ2-2, reads ETGVTQSPTHLIKTRGQQVTLRCSSQSGHNTVSWYQQALGQGPQFIFQYYREEENGRGNFPPRFSGLQFPNYSSELNVNALELDDSALYLCASLEPNTGELFFGEGSRLTVL.

This clone was seen a few times. The rearrangement links TRBV5-4 to TRBJ2-5; 13 bases agree with TRBD2. CDR1 is SGHNT, CDR2 YYREEE, per germline (reference sequence). The CDR3 is 17 residues long. The J segment lost 7 bases and the V segment lost 4 bases, leaving 13 bases of the junction unmatched. The CDR3 DNA sequence: TGTGCCAGCAGCCCCTGGACTAGCGGGGGATCCCGGGGGACCCAGTACTTC. It translates to CASSPWTSGGSRGTQYF.

The rearrangement links TRBV6-5 to TRBJ1-2, with D possibly TRBD1 on 5 matching bases. Trimming stripped 10 bases from V and 4 bases from J, with 19 bases between. The length of the CDR3 is 14 residues. Looked up from germline, CDR1 is MNHEY and CDR2 is SVGAGI. The CDR3 loop is CATVKRLGGYGYTF. The CDR3 DNA reads as TGTGCCACCGTCAAAAGGCTCGGGGGCTATGGCTACACCTTC.

The chain is built from TRBV5-6 and TRBJ2-5, with D unclear. This CDR3 has 15 residues. With 4 bases removed from V and 0 bases from J, the gap between germline ends came to 13 bases. The germline CDR1 and CDR2 sequences are SGHDT and YYEEEE. The CDR3 bases are TGTGCCAGCAGCCGGCCCACCTCGTACCAAGAGACCCAGTACTTC. It is translated as CASSRPTSYQETQYF.

V gene TRBV7-3 combines with J gene TRBJ2-7, with TRBD1 identical over 10 bases. The V gene's germline CDR1 is SGHTA and CDR2 FQGTGA. The CDR3 is 14 amino acids. The V gene end was trimmed by 5 bases and the J gene end by 2 bases; junction bases not matched to a gene: 3. The CDR3 bases are TGTGCCAGCAGCCCCGGACAGGGGGCCTACGAGCAGTACTTC. This sequence encodes CASSPGQGAYEQYF.

V is TRBV11-2 and J is TRBJ2-1, with no clear D. V dropped 5 bases and J dropped 9 bases, with 11 bases sitting between them. CDR3 size: 12 residues. CDR1 is SGHAT, CDR2 FQNNGV, per germline. The chain's CDR3 is CASSALEPEQFF. The CDR3 DNA sequence: TGTGCCAGCAGCGCCTTAGAACCTGAGCAGTTCTTC. Filled out from reference TRBV11-2 and TRBJ2-1, the complete variable domain reads EAGVAQSPRYKIIEKRQSVAFWCNPISGHATLYWYQQILGQGPKLLIQFQNNGVVDDSQLPKDRFSAERLKGVDSTLKIQPAKLEDSAVYLCASSALEPEQFFGPGTRLTVL.

The genes are TRBV5-1 and TRBJ1-5; the D gene is possibly TRBD1 (5 bases). Between the trimmed V and J ends, which lost 4 bases and 1 base, there was a span of 12 bases. Germline V CDR1 and CDR2: SGHRS, YFSETQ. The CDR3 is made up of 15 amino acids. In nucleotides, the CDR3 is TGCGCCAGCAGCCCCTCATCAGGGAGCAATCAGCCCCAGCATTTT. Encoded protein: CASSPSSGSNQPQHF.

The chain is built from TRBV2 and TRBJ2-1; TRBD2 matches 8 bases. This CDR3 has 14 residues. After removal of 6 bases from V and 8 bases from J, the junction contained 9 bases not matched to a gene. Per the germline V gene, CDR1 is SNHLY and CDR2 is FYNNEI. The CDR3 DNA follows: TGTGCCAGCAGGGGGACTAGGGTGGGTGATGAGCAGTTCTTC. This encodes CASRGTRVGDEQFF.

The CDR3 region has the DNA TGCGCCAGCAGCCAAGAGCGGGAATCCTACAATGAGCAGTTCTTC. Protein: CASSQERESYNEQFF. The chain combines TRBV4-1 with TRBJ2-1; possible D gene TRBD2, 6 bases. The germline CDR1 and CDR2 sequences are MGHRA and YSYEKL. The CDR3 has 15 amino acids. Trimming took 0 bases from V and 1 from J, leaving 7 bases between them.

The chain has TRBV20-1 and TRBJ1-1; weak D call: TRBD1 (5 bases). V dropped 1 base and J dropped 11 bases, with 11 bases sitting between them. The germline CDR1 and CDR2 sequences are DFQATT and SNEGSKA (reference sequence). This CDR3 has 11 amino acids. The CDR3: CSARVAGNAFF. In DNA, the CDR3 is TGCAGTGCTAGAGTTGCAGGGAACGCTTTCTTT.

The chain couples TRBV10-3 to TRBJ2-7; possible D gene TRBD2, 6 bases. There are 16 residues in the CDR3. The germline V gene encodes CDR1 ENHRY and CDR2 SYGVKD. Trimming removed 0 bases at V and 3 bases at J, with 15 bases between. This CDR3 reads CAISESKTGGDYEQYF. CDR3 nucleotide sequence: TGTGCCATCAGTGAGTCGAAGACCGGCGGGGACTACGAGCAGTACTTC.

The chain couples TRBV19 to TRBJ1-6, with D unclear. Per germline, CDR1 LNHDA and CDR2 SQIVND (reference sequence). This CDR3 is built from 18 residues. Trimming removed 0 bases at V and 0 bases at J, with 12 bases between. In nucleotides, the CDR3 is TGTGCCAGTAGTATAGATCATGGCTCAGGCTCCTATAATTCACCCCTCCACTTT. This gives the protein CASSIDHGSGSYNSPLHF.

The chain uses TRBV19 and TRBJ1-2; weak D call: TRBD1 (5 bases). V was clipped by 5 bases and J by 8 bases, with 15 bases between them. This CDR3 comprises 13 residues. The germline V gene encodes CDR1 LNHDA and CDR2 SQIVND (reference sequence). The CDR3 sequence is CASSEGTWGGYTF. Here the CDR3 DNA reads TGTGCCAGTAGTGAAGGGACCTGGGGAGGCTACACCTTC.

This chain joins TRBV13 and TRBJ2-7; possibly TRBD1 for D (6 bases). V lost 5 bases to trimming and J lost 2 bases, with 10 bases between them. This CDR3 region has 13 residues. Germline CDR1 PRHDT, CDR2 FYEKMQ (reference sequence). CDR3 nucleotides: TGTGCCAGCAGCCCGGGGACAACCTACGAGCAGTACTTC. Translating it yields CASSPGTTYEQYF. Filled out from reference TRBV13 and TRBJ2-7, the complete variable domain reads AAGVIQSPRHLIKEKRETATLKCYPIPRHDTVYWYQQGPGQDPQFLISFYEKMQSDKGSIPDRFSAQQFSDYHSELNMSSLELGDSALYFCASSPGTTYEQYFGPGTRLTVT.

The chain links TRBV19 to TRBJ2-3, with a weak D call TRBD2 (5 bases). Trimming left V 10 bases short and J 3 bases short, with 11 bases between. The CDR3 runs to 12 residues. The germline V gene has CDR1 LNHDA and CDR2 SQIVND (reference sequence). The CDR3 DNA follows: TGTGCCACTAGAGGCGGGACAGATACGCAGTATTTT. Protein: CATRGGTDTQYF.